This TCR beta chain was obtained from a study of monozygotic twins with cystic fibrosis (TCRdb year 2021). Concerning the study at large: Barcoded libraries were prepared from around 3.2 micrograms of fragmented DNA with approximately 16 PCR cycles. To gauge how much genetics shapes V and J gene usage, the researchers compared TCR beta repertoires both within and across 16 monozygotic twin pairs who have cystic fibrosis. Ten female and six male twin pairs, aged about 2.0 to 36.4 years (median around 9 years) and mostly children and adolescents, were included in the cohort. Twins were ranked among some 1,000 cohort participants for weight-for-height and FEVPerc (FEV1 disease centile) at the day of blood sampling. Data for three of the twin pairs had been reported previously in another context.

TCR beta CDR3 regions were amplified by multiplex PCR with the immunoSEQ immune profiling system according to the manufacturer's instructions. Sequencing was performed on an Illumina NextSeq system. In the original analysis: The immunoSEQ Analyzer platform handled processing of the sequence data, and clonality was calculated by taking the square root of Simpson's index of productive rearrangements. V and J usage similarity was measured by Jensen-Shannon distance, and CDR3 generation probabilities were computed with OLGA. Shared CDR3 sequences were searched in the immuneACCESS database (August 2020) and in VDJdb (December 2020). The table comes from immuneACCESS by way of TCRdb, which keeps in-frame sequences with V and J called. Part of the clones is missing from these tables; in studies checked, under half for an unresolved V gene and the rest for unknown reasons. The V and J calls and clone size are taken from that table; D and trimming were inferred from the DNA. Here the sample has approximately 11,000 clones; about 96% occur a single time. The ten top clones hold over 0.65% of the sample.

The twin pairs came from the European Cystic Fibrosis Twin and Sibling Study Cohort, which recruited patients from roughly 160 CF clinics across 14 European countries. Zygosity and CFTR genotype were confirmed in-house, and zygosity was tested by multiplex PCR of nine short tandem repeat loci. Peripheral blood was sampled from each twin, and clinical parameters were recorded on the day of blood sampling. Genomic DNA was isolated from peripheral blood cells with phenol/chloroform and kept in TE buffer at 4 degrees C. From its cysteine to its phenylalanine, the CDR3 spans 12 amino acids. Just the 36-base CDR3 DNA is kept, in frame starting at base 1. V loses 2 bases, J loses 6 bases, and the germline ends lie 7 bases apart. CDR1 and CDR2 were assigned from the germline V gene as MNHNS and SASEGT. In the case of this clone: Its binding antigen is unknown. The record has no base qualities; no much larger clone is one base away.

Results and caveats for the whole study, not just this receptor: Nucleotide-identical clonotype sharing was significantly higher within monozygotic CF twin pairs than between unrelated CF individuals (P = 0.000026, Mann-Whitney). The cohort was small, and no association was found between shared CDR3 numbers and age, concordance or disease severity. In 13 of 16 pairs, V gene usage most closely resembled the co-twin's, and the same held for J usage in 8 of 16 pairs, a pattern suggesting genetic constraints. Simpson clonality was generally low (median around 0.01), which suggests a naive-dominated repertoire, and clonality was higher in the most severely affected patients.

The source is a boy aged 5-17 years with cystic fibrosis. Sequencing used blood. This chain is built from TRBV6-1 and TRBJ1-2, with TRBD1 perhaps the D gene, on 5 matching bases. The CDR3 reads as follows: CASSEIRDGYTF. The nucleotide sequence is given as TGTGCCAGCAGTGAAATCAGGGATGGCTACACCTTC.